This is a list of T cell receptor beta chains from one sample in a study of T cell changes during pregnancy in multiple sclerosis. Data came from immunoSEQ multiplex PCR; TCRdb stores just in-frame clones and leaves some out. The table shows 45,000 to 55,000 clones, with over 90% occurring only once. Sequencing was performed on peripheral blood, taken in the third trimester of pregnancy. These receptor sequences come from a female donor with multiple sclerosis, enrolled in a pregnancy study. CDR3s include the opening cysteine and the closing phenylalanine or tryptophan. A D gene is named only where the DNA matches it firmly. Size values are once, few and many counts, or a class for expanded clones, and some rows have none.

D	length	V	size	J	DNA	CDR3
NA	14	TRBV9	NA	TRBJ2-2	TGTGCCAGCAGCACGACAGGGAACACCGGGGAGCTGTTTTTT	CASSTTGNTGELFF
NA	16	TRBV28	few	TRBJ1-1	TGTGCCAGCAGTTTAGTTCGTGGGGCAGCGGGCACTGAAGCTTTCTTT	CASSLVRGAAGTEAFF
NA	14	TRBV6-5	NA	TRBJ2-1	TGTGCCAGCAGTTTAGACAGCTCCTACAATGAGCAGTTCTTC	CASSLDSSYNEQFF
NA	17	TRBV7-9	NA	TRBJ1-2	TGTGCCAGCAGCCCCATCCAGACAGCGGGACTTAACTATGGCTACACCTTC	CASSPIQTAGLNYGYTF
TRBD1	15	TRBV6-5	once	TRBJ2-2	TGTGCCAGCAGCCCTGACAGGGGGAGCCACGGGGAGCTGTTTTTT	CASSPDRGSHGELFF
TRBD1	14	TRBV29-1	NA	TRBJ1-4	TGCAGCGTTGAGATCCGGGACAGGGGTGAAAAACTGTTTTTT	CSVEIRDRGEKLFF
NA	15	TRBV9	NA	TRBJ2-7	TGTGCCAGCAGCGTAGGCAAGGCCAATGTGGAGGAGCAGTACTTC	CASSVGKANVEEQYF
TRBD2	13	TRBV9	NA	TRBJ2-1	TGTGCCAGCAGCGTGACTAGCGGGAGCCCCACCTTCTTC	CASSVTSGSPTFF
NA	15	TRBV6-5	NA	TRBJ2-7	TGTGCCAGCAGACCACCCGGGAACCTACCCCTCGAGCAGTACTTC	CASRPPGNLPLEQYF
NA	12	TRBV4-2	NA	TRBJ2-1	TGTGCCAGCAGCAGAAACTTCAATGAGCAGTTCTTC	CASSRNFNEQFF
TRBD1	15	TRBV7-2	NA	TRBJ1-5	TGTGCCAGCAGCCTCTCCGGGACAGGGAATCAGCCCCAGCATTTT	CASSLSGTGNQPQHF
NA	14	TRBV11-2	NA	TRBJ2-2	TGTGCCAGCAGCTTAGATGGGGCCACCGGGGAGCTGTTTTTT	CASSLDGATGELFF
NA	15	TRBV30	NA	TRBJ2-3	TGTGCCTGGAGTGTATACGAGAGGAACACAGATACGCAGTATTTT	CAWSVYERNTDTQYF
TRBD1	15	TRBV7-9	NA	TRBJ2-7	TGTGCCAGCAGCCGTCTTGGGGACAGGTCCTACGAGCAGTACTTC	CASSRLGDRSYEQYF
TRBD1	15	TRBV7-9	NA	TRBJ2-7	TGTGCCAGCAGCCCTTCAAAGGGGGCCTCCTACGAGCAGTACTTC	CASSPSKGASYEQYF
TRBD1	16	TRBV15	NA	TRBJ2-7	TGTGCCACCAGCAGAGAAAGGGGGCGCAGCTCCTACGAGCAGTACTTC	CATSRERGRSSYEQYF
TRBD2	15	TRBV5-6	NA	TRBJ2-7	TGTGCCAGCAGCTTATTGGGACTAGCTGGGGCCGAGCAGTACTTC	CASSLLGLAGAEQYF
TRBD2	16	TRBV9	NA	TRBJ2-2	TGTGCCAGCAGCGTAGGGACTAGCGGTCAGACCGGGGAGCTGTTTTTT	CASSVGTSGQTGELFF
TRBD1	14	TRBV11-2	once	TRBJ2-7	TGTGCCAGCAGCCCAGACAGGGGAGAGTACGAGCAGTACTTC	CASSPDRGEYEQYF
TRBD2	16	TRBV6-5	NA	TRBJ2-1	TGTGCCAGCAGTTACTTACTAGCGGGAGGTTACAATGAGCAGTTCTTC	CASSYLLAGGYNEQFF
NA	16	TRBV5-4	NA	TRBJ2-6	TGTGCCAGCAGCTTGGAGCCTACTCTGGGGGCCAACGTCCTGACTTTC	CASSLEPTLGANVLTF
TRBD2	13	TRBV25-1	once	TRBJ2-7	TGTGCGGTAGCGGGTCAGACCTCCTACGAGCAGTACTTC	CAVAGQTSYEQYF
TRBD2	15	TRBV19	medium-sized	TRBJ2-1	TGTGCCAGTAGTATTGGGGAGGGAGGCTACAATGAGCAGTTCTTC	CASSIGEGGYNEQFF
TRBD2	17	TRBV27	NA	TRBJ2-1	TGTGCCAGCAGTTTCCCGATAAGCGGGAGGGCCATCAATGAGCAGTTCTTC	CASSFPISGRAINEQFF
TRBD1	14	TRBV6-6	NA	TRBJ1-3	TGTGCCAGCAGTGGGACAGGGCTAGGAAACACCATATATTTT	CASSGTGLGNTIYF
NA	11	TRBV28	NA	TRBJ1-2	TGTGCCAGTCACTTTAACTATGGCTACACCTTC	CASHFNYGYTF
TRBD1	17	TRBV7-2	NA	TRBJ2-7	TGTGCCAGCAGCTTGAGTGTTACGGGACAGGGGTCCTACGAGCAGTACTTC	CASSLSVTGQGSYEQYF
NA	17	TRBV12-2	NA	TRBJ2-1	TGTGCAAGTCGCTCCAACCGACTGGAGCGGGAGGACAATGAGCAGTTCTTC	CASRSNRLEREDNEQFF
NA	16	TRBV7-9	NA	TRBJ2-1	TGTGCCAGCAGCTTAGCAGATATCCTTGGGGCCGGATTTGCGTTCTTC	CASSLADILGAGFAFF
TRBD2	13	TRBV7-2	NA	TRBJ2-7	TGTGCCACCCAGGGACTAGCGGGAGGGAAGCAGTACTTC	CATQGLAGGKQYF
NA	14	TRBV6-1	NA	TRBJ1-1	TGTGCCAGCAGTGAAGGAGGCGGGAACACTGAAGCTTTCTTT	CASSEGGGNTEAFF
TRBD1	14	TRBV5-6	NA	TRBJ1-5	TGTGCCAGCAGCAAGGACAGGAAAAATCAGCCCCAGCATTTT	CASSKDRKNQPQHF
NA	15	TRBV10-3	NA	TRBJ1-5	TGTGCCATCAGTGACTCCGGGGGGGCAGGACAGCCCCAGCATTTT	CAISDSGGAGQPQHF
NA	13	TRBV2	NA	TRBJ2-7	TGTGCCAGCGGGGGGGCTATTGGATACGAGCAGTACTTC	CASGGAIGYEQYF
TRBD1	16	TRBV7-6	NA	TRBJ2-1	TGTGCCAGCAGCGGACCCGGGACAGGGCGTTCGCATGAGCAGTTCTTC	CASSGPGTGRSHEQFF
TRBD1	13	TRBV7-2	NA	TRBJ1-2	TGTGCCAGCAGCCCCCAGGGGGAGGTTGGCTACACCTTC	CASSPQGEVGYTF
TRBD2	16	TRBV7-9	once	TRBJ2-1	TGTGCCGCCAGCCCAGCGGGGCAAGCCTTGGTCAATGAGCAGTTCTTC	CAASPAGQALVNEQFF
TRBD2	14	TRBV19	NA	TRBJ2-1	TGTGCCACAGACTCGACTAGCGGGAGACGGGAGCAGTTCTTC	CATDSTSGRREQFF
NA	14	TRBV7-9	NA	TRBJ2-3	TGTGCCAGCAGCCCTCGCGGTTCCACAGATACGCAGTATTTT	CASSPRGSTDTQYF
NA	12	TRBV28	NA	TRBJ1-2	TGTGCCAGCATGGGGCAGGGCTATGGCTACACCTTC	CASMGQGYGYTF
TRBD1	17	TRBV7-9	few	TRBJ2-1	TGTGCCAGCAGCTTAGCGCCCCAGGGGGCCGTCTACAATGAGCAGTTCTTC	CASSLAPQGAVYNEQFF
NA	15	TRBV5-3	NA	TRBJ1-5	TGTGCCAGAAGCTTGTGCCAGGGTGTATTTCAGCCCCAGCATTTT	CARSLCQGVFQPQHF
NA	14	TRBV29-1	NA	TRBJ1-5	TGCAGCGTTGTGATCGGGGACATAAATCAGCCCCAGCATTTT	CSVVIGDINQPQHF
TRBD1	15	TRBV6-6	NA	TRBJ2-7	TGTGCCAGTGTTTCCGGGACAGGGGGTTCCTACGAGCAGTACTTC	CASVSGTGGSYEQYF
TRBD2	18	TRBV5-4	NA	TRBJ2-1	TGTGCCAGCAGCGGGGGACTAGCGGCCAATAGGGGTTACAATGAGCAGTTCTTC	CASSGGLAANRGYNEQFF
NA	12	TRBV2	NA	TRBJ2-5	TGTGCCAGCAGTTACATCGAAGAGACCCAGTACTTC	CASSYIEETQYF
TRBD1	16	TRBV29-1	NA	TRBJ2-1	TGCAGCGTTGAAGGCCTGGGGCAGGGGGCGCCCAATGAGCAGTTCTTC	CSVEGLGQGAPNEQFF
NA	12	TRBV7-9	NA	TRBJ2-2	TGTGCCAGCAGCTTAGGTAGCGGGGAGCTGTTTTTT	CASSLGSGELFF
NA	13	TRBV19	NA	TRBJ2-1	TGTGCCACTGGTGGGGACTTTTACAATGAGCAGTTCTTC	CATGGDFYNEQFF
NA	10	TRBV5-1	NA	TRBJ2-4	TGCGCCAGCAGCATAGTATTTCAGTACTTC	CASSIVFQYF
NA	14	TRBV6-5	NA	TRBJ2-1	TGTGCCAGCAGTTCCATACTAGCCTGGGCGGAGCAGTTCTTC	CASSSILAWAEQFF
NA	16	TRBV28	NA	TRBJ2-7	TGTGCCAGCAGTTTAAAACCCACAGGCGACTCCTACGAGCAGTACTTC	CASSLKPTGDSYEQYF
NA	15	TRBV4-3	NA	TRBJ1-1	TGCGCCAGCAGCCAGGGAGTGCGGATGAACACTGAAGCTTTCTTT	CASSQGVRMNTEAFF
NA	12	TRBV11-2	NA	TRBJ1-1	TGTGCCAGCAGCTCGGGGGGGACTGAAGCTTTCTTT	CASSSGGTEAFF
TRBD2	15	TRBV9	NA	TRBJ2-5	TGTGCCAGCAGCGAACTTCCGGGACTAGGAGAGACCCAGTACTTC	CASSELPGLGETQYF
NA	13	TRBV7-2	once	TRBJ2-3	TGTGCCAGCAGCTTAGCAGCGTCCGATACGCAGTATTTT	CASSLAASDTQYF